Sequencing of this T cell receptor (beta chain) was carried out in a study of TIL therapy for anti-PD-1-resistant metastatic lung cancer. Points from the study as a whole: TIL clonotype persistence in blood showed no apparent association with response.

With regard to this clone: Its specificity is unknown.

Sequencing used immunoSEQ v3. Measured with immunoSEQ multiplex PCR; TCRdb has only the in-frame clones, and not every one. Among about 52,000 clones listed, less than 80% were seen once. Time point noted: pre-treatment sample, taken before nivolumab and TIL therapy. This CDR3 is built from 16 residues. Germline V gene lookup returns CDR1 MNHEY and CDR2 SMNVEV (reference sequence). V was cut by 5 bases and J by 6 bases, with 21 bases left in between. The sequence was collected from a woman between 30 and 79 years old with non-small cell lung cancer. The starting material was blood, obtained at baseline. V is TRBV27 and J is TRBJ2-3; tentatively, D is TRBD1 (7 bases). DNA of the CDR3: TGTGCCAGCAGTCCGCCAGGGGGGCGGGCTGGGGATACGCAGTATTTT. Translation: CASSPPGGRAGDTQYF.